The entry below gives a single T cell receptor (beta chain) sequence along with its context. This clonotype has just one count. Which antigen it targets is not known. It has no much larger one-base neighbor in the sample; base qualities were not kept. The record originates from a study of identical twins (dated by TCRdb to the mid-2010s). Regarding the research as a whole: TCR alpha and beta repertoires from monozygotic twins, unrelated adults of various ages and cord blood were deep-sequenced to test whether fetal clonotypes persist. Replicate twin experiments were performed at different times using different library preparation protocols to rule out contamination.

Library method: 5' RACE. Sequencing took place on an Illumina HiSeq 2000. Template switching added a universal primer binding site, and the final cDNA carried a unique molecular identifier that allowed TCR cDNA molecules to be counted accurately. Specific primers in the conserved constant-segment region were used to synthesize first-strand cDNA for the TCR alpha and beta chains. To control for contamination, every cDNA library was double barcoded, receiving both a SMART-Mk sample barcode and Illumina barcodes. Two successive PCR steps introduced TruSeq adapter sequences along with Illumina sample barcodes. Sequencing of the TCR alpha and beta cDNA libraries was done on the Illumina HiSeq platform using custom primers. In the paper's pipeline: Unique molecular identifiers were extracted from raw reads with MiGEC, and CDR3 positions were determined with MiXCR. Recombination models were inferred per individual with the repgenHMM and IGoR tools using an EM algorithm. Shared clonotype analysis was performed with the tcR package in R, normalizing sharing by the product of cloneset sizes. To study raw recombination free of thymic and clonal selection effects, out-of-frame nonproductive sequences were analyzed. In TCRdb, the public reads were trimmed at Q25 with fastp and aligned with MiXCR, with productive beta chains retained. One record per CDR3 amino acid sequence lists the most common genes and DNA. The authors' filters were not applied to this entry. Within this sample are approximately 530,000 distinct CDR3 sequences, with more than 20% of them counted one time only. 0.4% to 0.6% of the sample rests with the top ten.

What the work shows at the level of the full study, not this receptor alone: In monozygotic twins, out-of-frame TCR alpha sharing was systematically underestimated by recombination models, although the models agreed with sharing between unrelated individuals. Abundant cord blood beta clonotypes carried fewer insertions; young adult naive repertoires showed a weaker similar trend, while memory repertoires showed none. Compared with coincidental sharing between unrelated individuals, an excess of low generation-probability sequences was observed among out-of-frame TCR alpha sequences shared between twins. In beta out-of-frame sequences, excess twin sharing was weaker, because having fewer shared sequences lowered the signal-to-noise ratio. Invariant T cells such as MAIT and iNKT could partly confound zero-insertion analyses, although diverse VJ usage argued against such confounding for most clonotypes. Because the same donors could not be followed over many years, conclusions were based on cross-sectional statistical analysis.

Sequences MDHEN (CDR1) and SYDVKM (CDR2) are obtained from the germline V gene. The trim is 0 bases for V and 0 bases for J, with a gap of 10 bases between the germline ends. Including cysteine and phenylalanine, the CDR3 has 16 amino acids. Only the CDR3 DNA is retained, 48 bases long and in frame from the first base. Every donor in the study was a healthy Caucasian. The twin cohort consisted of three pairs of female monozygotic twins, all aged roughly 18 to 30 years. Positive isolation kits from Invitrogen were used to isolate CD4+ and CD8+ T cell populations. These sequences were also reported in another study, on yellow fever vaccine responses in identical twins. As described in the second report: The T cell response to vaccination in identical twins was reported by the authors to appear partly convergent and partly personalized. The study precisely tracked vaccine-responding T cell clones in identical twins.

This TCR was recovered from a woman aged 18-29 years in good health. Specimen: CD4+ T cells sorted from blood. The chain employs TRBV28 and TRBJ2-3, with the D gene call left open. The encoded CDR3 is CASSLWKAHSTDTQYF. The sequence in DNA is TGTGCCAGCAGTTTATGGAAGGCACACAGCACAGATACGCAGTATTTT. The full variable domain, with segments outside the CDR3 supplied by the reference TRBV28 and TRBJ2-3 proteins, appears as DVKVTQSSRYLVKRTGEKVFLECVQDMDHENMFWYRQDPGLGLRLIYFSYDVKMKEKGDIPEGYSVSREKKERFSLILESASTNQTSMYLCASSLWKAHSTDTQYFGPGTRLTVL.